This T cell receptor beta chain was captured by sequencing in a study of blood T cell repertoires in COVID-19. Study information: T cells, B-cell-depleted T cells, or PBMCs supplied cDNA or gDNA.

Original analysis: Researchers report that nucleated cell counts were estimated from reference gene primer amplification. Only in-frame clones appear in the TCRdb table, and some are missing; sequencing was by immunoSEQ multiplex PCR. From that table come the V and J calls and clone size; the DNA was used to work out D and trimming. The table includes a few hundred thousand clones, about 87% detected once. Cohort placement rested on clinical history that participants reported themselves. The sequence was obtained from a woman aged 45-59 years who had recovered from COVID-19. Sequencing was done on a sample of PBMCs or T cells enriched from blood (not recorded which).

CDR3 nucleotide sequence: TGTGCCAGCAGCCAAGAAGGGGGGACAGGGGTTTCACCCCTCCACTTT. Translated: CASSQEGGTGVSPLHF. The J gene is TRBJ1-6, the V gene TRBV3-1 (or the pseudogene TRBV3-2); TRBD1 matches at 10 bases. Germline trimming cut 0 bases from V and 9 bases from J; bases unmatched to any gene: 5. Germline V lookup: CDR1 LGHDT, CDR2 YNNKEL (reference sequence). The CDR3 loop spans 16 amino acids.